The entry below gives a single T cell receptor (beta chain) sequence along with its context. This entry belongs to a study of T cells after posttransplantation cyclophosphamide. The assay was immunoSEQ multiplex PCR, and TCRdb's table has in-frame clones only and misses some. This sample carries 10,000 to 15,000 clones, around four fifths of them seen once, and the ten largest clones take roughly 0.83%. Germline assignment: CDR1 SGHNT and CDR2 YYREEE (reference sequence). The CDR3 contains 14 residues. V was pared by 4 bases and J by 1 base, with 11 bases between. This sequence originates from a man aged 50-60 years in good health, CMV-negative, and a related stem cell transplant donor. Source material: memory CD4+ T cells sorted from PBMCs. The chain links TRBV5-4 to TRBJ2-5; perhaps TRBD2 as D (5 bases). Written as DNA, the CDR3 is TGTGCCAGCAGCCCCCCGGGGTTCCAAGAGACCCAGTACTTC. Residues: CASSPPGFQETQYF.